Listed below are T cell receptor beta chains from one sample, sequenced in a study of blood T cell repertoires in COVID-19. The method was immunoSEQ multiplex PCR; TCRdb's version includes in-frame clones alone and lacks a portion of them. Found here are some 400,000 clones, over 75% of them singletons; the top ten hold under 11%. The sample was peripheral blood. These receptors were collected from a woman aged 25 to 39 with COVID-19, enrolled during active disease. Both conserved end residues are part of each CDR3.

V,J,CDR3
TRBV5-1,TRBJ1-1,CASSLALLGRTEAFF
TRBV6-5,TRBJ2-7,CASSPRTLSYEQYF
TRBV24-1,TRBJ2-7,CATSARSSGGYEQYF
TRBV6-5,TRBJ2-3,CASSYSEAASTDTQYF
TRBV29-1,TRBJ2-7,CSVAYGTGKYEQYF
TRBV4-1,TRBJ2-3,CASTRQGGTDTQYF
TRBV7-8,TRBJ1-1,CASSLKPFSSNTEAFF
TRBV4-1,TRBJ2-1,CASSPPGLAGASNEQFF
TRBV18,TRBJ2-3,CASSREGRTDTQYF
TRBV10-3,TRBJ2-1,CAISKQTGSSYNEQFF
TRBV29-1,TRBJ1-2,CSVDGAGGMFNGYTF
TRBV11-2,TRBJ1-1,CASSSSGEAFF
TRBV6-4,TRBJ1-2,CASSDSGQGASGYTF
TRBV2,TRBJ2-7,CASSGLAGTYEQYF
TRBV5-1,TRBJ2-5,CASSQNWETQYF
TRBV18,TRBJ2-3,CASSPQGRGRGTDTQYF
TRBV7-2,TRBJ2-1,CASSSRLLAGFGNEQFF
TRBV6-1,TRBJ1-5,CASSPDATRKNF
TRBV25-1,TRBJ2-2,CASSAQGDTGELFF
TRBV24-1,TRBJ2-3,CATSDWGLAGGTDTQYF
TRBV7-9,TRBJ2-1,CASSPRGAVYNEQFF
TRBV5-5,TRBJ2-1,CASSLAGTGINEQFF
TRBV9,TRBJ1-6,CASSVDGGQRNSPLHF
TRBV24-1,TRBJ1-2,CATSDIGQGGMEGYTF
TRBV28,TRBJ2-1,CASSFPTVAGRSYNEQFF
TRBV13,TRBJ2-2,CASSRGLAGGTGELFF
TRBV7-2,TRBJ2-5,CASSPGGEETQYF
TRBV4-2,TRBJ2-5,CASSRSGAGGLETQYF
TRBV19,TRBJ2-7,CASSYQASYEQYF
TRBV4-3,TRBJ1-1,CASSQNRMENTEAFF
TRBV12-5,TRBJ2-7,CASGSRDCSSLQYF
TRBV28,TRBJ2-7,CASSSRLAGVSYEQYF
TRBV19,TRBJ2-1,CASSSDSYNEQFF
TRBV28,TRBJ2-1,CASSSFLLAGKDEQFF
TRBV28,TRBJ1-6,CASSSGTDNSPLHF
TRBV10-3,TRBJ1-1,CAISESKGHTEAFF
TRBV5-1,TRBJ1-6,CASSLEPGGKNSPLHF
TRBV23-1,TRBJ2-7,CASSRGQGLAYEQYF
TRBV6-5,TRBJ1-2,CASSPPGQVYGYTF
TRBV10-1,TRBJ2-7,CASSESAWREGHEQYF
TRBV10-3,TRBJ1-4,CAISDPRRGGVEKLFF